This T cell receptor beta chain derives from a study of beta chain features in type 1 diabetes. Findings and limits, study-wide: When Type 1 diabetes patients were examined, their TCRB CDR3s proved moderately but significantly shorter in all four CD4+ subsets.

The V end was cut by 5 bases, the J end by 2 bases, with 16 bases between. Germline V gene lookup returns CDR1 SEHNR and CDR2 FQNEAQ (reference sequence). The CDR3 length is 15 residues. Expressed TCRB transcripts were sequenced after all isolated RNA was converted to cDNA. The assay was immunoSEQ multiplex PCR, and TCRdb's table has in-frame clones only and misses some. The sample carries hundreds of thousands of clones, 11% to 15% recorded once. CD4+ naive, central memory, regulatory and stem cell-like memory cells were sorted via CD45RO/CCR7/CD25/CD127/CD95/CD27. For this clone: Antigen unknown.

The chain links TRBV7-9 to TRBJ2-7; D may be TRBD1 (6 bases). Material for sequencing was naive CD4+ T cells from blood. The origin of this receptor is a man aged 18-30 years with type 1 diabetes. CDR3 protein: CASSPGQTITYEQYF. In DNA form, the CDR3 reads TGTGCCAGCAGCCCCGGACAGACGATTACCTACGAGCAGTACTTC. The full variable domain, completed using reference TRBV7-9 and TRBJ2-7, is DTGVSQNPRHKITKRGQNVTFRCDPISEHNRLYWYRQTLGQGPEFLTYFQNEAQLEKSRLLSDRFSAERPKGSFSTLEIQRTEQGDSAMYLCASSPGQTITYEQYFGPGTRLTVT.